The clone carrying this T cell receptor beta chain was seen once. These data belong to a study of blood T cell repertoires in COVID-19. CDR3 size: 17 residues. The ends lost 2 bases at V and 5 bases at J; junction bases unmatched: 3. CDR1 and CDR2 from the germline V gene are LGHDT and YNNKEL (reference sequence). Methods used by the authors: Estimation of nucleated cell counts relied on the amplification of reference gene primers. Libraries were prepared by immunoSEQ multiplex PCR; TCRdb keeps only in-frame clonotypes and omits some of them. V, J and clone size are those of that table, while D and trimming were read from the DNA. The table includes 110,000 to 150,000 clones, roughly three quarters detected once.

The source material was peripheral blood. The chain couples TRBV3-1 (or the pseudogene TRBV3-2) to TRBJ2-2; TRBD2 aligns across 15 bases. This clonotype was obtained from a woman between 70 and 85 years old with COVID-19, enrolled during active disease. CDR3 protein: CASSQLGTSGGTGELFF. Here the CDR3 DNA reads TGTGCCAGCAGCCAACTCGGGACTAGCGGGGGGACCGGGGAGCTGTTTTTT.